This T cell receptor beta chain was profiled in a study of patients and donors after allogeneic stem cell transplantation. The table lists this clonotype with a few counts. TCRdb fed the RT-PCR reads into MiXCR, producing one record per CDR3 protein. The table lists 110,000 or so distinct CDR3 sequences, roughly 35% of them singletons. Trimming stripped 5 bases from V and 2 bases from J, with 16 bases between. CDR1 is SEHNR, CDR2 FQNEAQ, per germline (reference sequence). The CDR3 covers 16 residues. Sequenced material: blood, either unsorted or a sorted T cell fraction (not recorded which). The TCR was taken from a human donor who was either an allogeneic HSCT recipient or a stem cell or donor lymphocyte infusion donor (not recorded which). It is not recorded whose cells these are; they may come from a transplant donor. V and J are TRBV7-9 and TRBJ2-1; weak D call: TRBD2 (5 bases). CDR3 nucleotides: TGTGCCAGCAGCCCGATCTCGGGAAAAACCTACAATGAGCAGTTCTTC. As protein: CASSPISGKTYNEQFF.